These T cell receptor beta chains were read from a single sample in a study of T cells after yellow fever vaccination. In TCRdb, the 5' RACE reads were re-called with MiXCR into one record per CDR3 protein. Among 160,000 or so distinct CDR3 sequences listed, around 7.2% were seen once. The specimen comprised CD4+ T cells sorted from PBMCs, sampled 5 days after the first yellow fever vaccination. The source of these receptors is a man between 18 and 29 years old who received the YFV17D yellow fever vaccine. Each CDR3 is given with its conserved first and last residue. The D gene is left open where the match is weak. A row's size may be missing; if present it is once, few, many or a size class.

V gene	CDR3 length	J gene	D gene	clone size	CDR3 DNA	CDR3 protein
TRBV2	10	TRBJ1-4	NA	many	TGTGCCTGGGCGGGCGAAAAACTGTTTTTT	CAWAGEKLFF
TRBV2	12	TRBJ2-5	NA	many	TGTGCCAGCAGGGGTGAGGTGGAGACCCAGTACTTC	CASRGEVETQYF
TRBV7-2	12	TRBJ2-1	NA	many	TGTGCCAGCAGCATCAGCGACTACGAGCAGTTCTTC	CASSISDYEQFF
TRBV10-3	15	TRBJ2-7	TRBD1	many	TGTGCCATCAGAGACCTCCCGGAAAGGGGGCCCGAGCAGTACTTC	CAIRDLPERGPEQYF
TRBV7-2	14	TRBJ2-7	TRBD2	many	TGTGCCAGCAGCCGGGGGGGGGGCGTTTACGAGCAGTACTTC	CASSRGGGVYEQYF
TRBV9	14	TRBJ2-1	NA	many	TGTGCCAGCAGCGTAGATCCGGTTTACAATGAGCAGTTCTTC	CASSVDPVYNEQFF
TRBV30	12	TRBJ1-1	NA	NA	TGTGCCTGGAGCCAGGTGAACACTGAAGCTTTCTTT	CAWSQVNTEAFF
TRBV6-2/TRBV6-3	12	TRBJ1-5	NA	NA	TGTGCAGCACGGGACACCAATCAGCCCCAGCATTTT	CAARDTNQPQHF
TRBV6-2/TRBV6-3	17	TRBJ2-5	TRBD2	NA	TGTGCCAGCAGTTACCCGAGTAGGACTAGCAGAGGGGAGACCCAGTACTTC	CASSYPSRTSRGETQYF
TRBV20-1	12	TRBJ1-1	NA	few	TGCAGTGCCCCCAGGGCGAACACTGAAGCTTTCTTT	CSAPRANTEAFF
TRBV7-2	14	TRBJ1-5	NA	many	TGTGCCAGCAGCGCTCGTGGGGGCAATCAGCCCCAGCATTTT	CASSARGGNQPQHF
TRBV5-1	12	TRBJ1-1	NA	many	TGCGCCAGCAGCCTCAGGGGCACTGAAGCTTTCTTT	CASSLRGTEAFF
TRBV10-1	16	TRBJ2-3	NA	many	TGCGCCAGCAGTGATGGCATGTGGGGAATCACAGATACGCAGTATTTT	CASSDGMWGITDTQYF
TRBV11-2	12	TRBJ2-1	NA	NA	TGTGCCAGCAGCTTAGTTTCCCGTGAGCAGTTCTTC	CASSLVSREQFF
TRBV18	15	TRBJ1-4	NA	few	TGTGCCAGCTCAAGATCGACGGTGAATAATGAAAAACTGTTTTTT	CASSRSTVNNEKLFF
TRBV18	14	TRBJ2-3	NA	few	TGTGCCAGCTCAGAATTGAGGGACTCAGATACGCAGTATTTT	CASSELRDSDTQYF
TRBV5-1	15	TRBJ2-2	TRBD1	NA	TGCGCCAGCAACAAACTGACAGGGGACGACGGGGAGCTGTTTTTT	CASNKLTGDDGELFF
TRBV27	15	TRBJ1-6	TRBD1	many	TGTGCCAGCAGTCCCTGGGACAGGAATAATTCACCCCTCCACTTT	CASSPWDRNNSPLHF
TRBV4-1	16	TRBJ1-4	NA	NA	TGCGCCAGCAGCCAAGTTCTCCTGGACCTCCCTGAAAAACTGTTTTTT	CASSQVLLDLPEKLFF
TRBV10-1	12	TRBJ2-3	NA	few	TGCGCCAGCAGGGACAGCACAGATACGCAGTATTTT	CASRDSTDTQYF
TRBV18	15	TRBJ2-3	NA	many	TGTGCCAGCTCACCACGCCTCGGTAGCACAGATACGCAGTATTTT	CASSPRLGSTDTQYF
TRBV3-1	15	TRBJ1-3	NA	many	TGTGCCAGCAGCCATTCGGGGGGCTCTGGAAACACCATATATTTT	CASSHSGGSGNTIYF
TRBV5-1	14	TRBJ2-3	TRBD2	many	TGCGCCAGCCGCATTAGCGGGGGCACAGATACGCAGTATTTT	CASRISGGTDTQYF
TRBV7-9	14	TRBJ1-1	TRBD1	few	TGTGCCAGCAGTCAACAGGGGTTCAGCACTGAAGCTTTCTTT	CASSQQGFSTEAFF
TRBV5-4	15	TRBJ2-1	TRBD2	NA	TGTGCCAGCAAATCGGGGCTAGCGGGGACAAATGAGCAGTTCTTC	CASKSGLAGTNEQFF
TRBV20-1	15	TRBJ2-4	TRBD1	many	TGCAGTGCGGAAGGGGACAGGGGAGCCAAAAACATTCAGTACTTC	CSAEGDRGAKNIQYF
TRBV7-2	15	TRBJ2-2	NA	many	TGTGCCAGCAGCTCACTTGGACTTAACACCGGGGAGCTGTTTTTT	CASSSLGLNTGELFF
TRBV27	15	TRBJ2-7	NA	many	TGTGCCAGCAGGGAAACAACAGGGAATTCCTACGAGCAGTACTTC	CASRETTGNSYEQYF
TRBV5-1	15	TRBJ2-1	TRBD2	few	TGCGCCAGCAGCTTGGCCCGGACTAGCGGCGCCGAGCAGTTCTTC	CASSLARTSGAEQFF
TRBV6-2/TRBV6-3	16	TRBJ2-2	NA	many	TGTGCCAGCAGCACGGACAGAGGATGGTACACCGGGGAGCTGTTTTTT	CASSTDRGWYTGELFF
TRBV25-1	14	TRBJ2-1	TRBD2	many	TGTGCCAGCAGTGGCGGACTAGCGAGGAATGAGCAGTTCTTC	CASSGGLARNEQFF
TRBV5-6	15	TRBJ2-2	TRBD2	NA	TGTGCCAGCAGCTTGAGCGGGAGGAGCACCGGGGAGCTGTTTTTT	CASSLSGRSTGELFF
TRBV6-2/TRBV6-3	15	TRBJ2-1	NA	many	TGTGCCAGCAGTTGGGGGGGGGCCTTTCACAATGAGCAGTTCTTC	CASSWGGAFHNEQFF
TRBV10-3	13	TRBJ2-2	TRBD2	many	TGTGCCATCAGTAGGACTAGCCCCGGGGAGCTGTTTTTT	CAISRTSPGELFF
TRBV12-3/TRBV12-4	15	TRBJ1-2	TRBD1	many	TGTGCCAGCAGTTTATTTCGGACAGGAAACTATGGCTACACCTTC	CASSLFRTGNYGYTF
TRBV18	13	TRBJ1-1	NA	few	TGTGCCAGCTCTCCCGGGACACACACTGAAGCTTTCTTT	CASSPGTHTEAFF
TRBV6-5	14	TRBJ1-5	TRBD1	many	TGTGCCAGCAGGCCGACAGGGTTTAATCAGCCCCAGCATTTT	CASRPTGFNQPQHF
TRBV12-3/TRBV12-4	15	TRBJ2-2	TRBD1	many	TGTGCCAGCAGCCAGGACAGGGGTTCGACCGGGGAGCTGTTTTTT	CASSQDRGSTGELFF
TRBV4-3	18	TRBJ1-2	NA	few	TGCGCCAGCAGCCAAGATTTTCCAGGTTCTTCCGTAACTTATGGCTACACCTTC	CASSQDFPGSSVTYGYTF
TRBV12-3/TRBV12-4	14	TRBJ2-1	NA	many	TGTGCCAGCAGTTTAGTTCAGGGGGGGGTTGAGCAGTTCTTC	CASSLVQGGVEQFF
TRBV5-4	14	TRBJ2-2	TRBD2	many	TGTGCCAGCAGCTTAGCGGGGGAAATCGGGGAGCTGTTTTTT	CASSLAGEIGELFF
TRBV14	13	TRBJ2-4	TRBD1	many	TGTGCCAGCAGCCAGACAGGGTCGGTCATTCAGTACTTC	CASSQTGSVIQYF
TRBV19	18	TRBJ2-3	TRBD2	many	TGTGCCAGTAGTGTGGGACTAGCGGGGGGCTACCGCACAGATACGCAGTATTTT	CASSVGLAGGYRTDTQYF